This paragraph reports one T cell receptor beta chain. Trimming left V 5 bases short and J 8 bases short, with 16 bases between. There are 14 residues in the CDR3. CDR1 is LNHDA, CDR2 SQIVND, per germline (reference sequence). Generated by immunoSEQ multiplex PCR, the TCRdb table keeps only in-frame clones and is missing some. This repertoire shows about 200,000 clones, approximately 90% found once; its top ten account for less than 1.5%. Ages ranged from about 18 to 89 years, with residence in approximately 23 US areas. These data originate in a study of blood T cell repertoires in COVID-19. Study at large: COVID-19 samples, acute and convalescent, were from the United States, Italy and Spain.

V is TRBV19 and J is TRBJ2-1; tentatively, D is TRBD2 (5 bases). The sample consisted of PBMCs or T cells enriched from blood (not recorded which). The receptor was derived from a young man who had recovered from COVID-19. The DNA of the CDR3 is TGTGCCAGTAGTGAGTGGACTCCTCAGGATGAGCAGTTCTTC. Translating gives CASSEWTPQDEQFF.